This T cell receptor (beta chain) was sequenced during a study of beta chain features in type 1 diabetes. Looking at the study overall: Examination of sorted cells across all samples involved roughly 100 million cells.

Of the isolated RNA, all was reverse transcribed, and so the sequenced material was expressed TCRB transcripts. Using immunoSEQ multiplex PCR, the repertoire was profiled, and TCRdb retains in-frame clones only, with some absent. The sample lists 330,000 or so clones, 15% to 20% occurring once. Whole-study findings and limits: When Type 1 diabetes patients were examined, their TCRB CDR3s proved moderately but significantly shorter in all four CD4+ subsets. The influence of HLA type on TCRB rearrangement stayed undetermined.

As regards this clone: Its antigen is unknown.

The CDR3 spans 14 residues. Per the germline V gene, CDR1 is MNHNS and CDR2 is SASEGT. After removal of 7 bases from V and 5 bases from J, the junction contained 10 bases not matched to a gene. The rearrangement links TRBV6-1 to TRBJ2-7; 8 bases line up with TRBD2. This sequence was found in a woman younger than 30 in good health. Sequencing input: naive CD4+ T cells from blood. For the CDR3, the DNA is TGTGCCAGCACGAGTGGAGCGGGAGTAGACGAGCAGTACTTC. It is translated as CASTSGAGVDEQYF.